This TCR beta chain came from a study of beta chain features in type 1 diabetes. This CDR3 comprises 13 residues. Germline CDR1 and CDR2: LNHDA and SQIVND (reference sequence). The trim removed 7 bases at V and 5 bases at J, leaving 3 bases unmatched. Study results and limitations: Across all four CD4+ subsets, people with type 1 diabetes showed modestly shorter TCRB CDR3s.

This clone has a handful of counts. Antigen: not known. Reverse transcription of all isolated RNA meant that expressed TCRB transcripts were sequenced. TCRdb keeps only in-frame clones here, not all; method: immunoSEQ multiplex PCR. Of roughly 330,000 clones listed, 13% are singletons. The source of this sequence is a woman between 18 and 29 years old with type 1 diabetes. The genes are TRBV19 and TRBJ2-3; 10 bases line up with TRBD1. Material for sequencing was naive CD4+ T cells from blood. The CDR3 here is CASTGQGIDTQYF. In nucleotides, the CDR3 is TGTGCCAGTACGGGACAGGGGATAGATACGCAGTATTTT.